This T cell receptor (beta chain) was profiled in a study of immune heterogeneity within non-small cell lung tumors. On the study more broadly: Histology included a few squamous cell carcinomas, nine to ten non-squamous carcinomas and 1 unspecified tumor.

TCR beta CDR3 amplification used multiplex PCR with 32 V and 13 J primers. TCRdb used MiXCR to reprocess the multiplex PCR reads, holding one entry per CDR3 protein. The sample shows about 21,000 distinct CDR3 sequences, around 30% of them seen only once. Overall study results and limits: A moderate but significant correlation was observed between local T-cell clonality and local tumor mutational burden (R about 0.31).

V was cut by 4 bases and J by 4 bases, with 17 bases left in between. CDR3 size: 15 residues. The germline V gene encodes CDR1 SGDLS and CDR2 YYNGEE. The starting template was genomic DNA from bulk tumor, 550 to 700 ng per sample. Far-apart biopsies, several per primary tumor, were taken during surgery. Patients had untreated, newly diagnosed non-small cell lung cancer and underwent curative surgery. Everyone who gave samples had just been diagnosed with non-small cell lung cancer and was having surgery with curative intent. This clonotype was observed a handful of times. As yet, its antigen is unknown.

V usage is TRBV9 and J usage is TRBJ1-1; D uncertain. Sequenced: lung tumor tissue. The sequence came from a man aged 35-49 years with non-small cell lung cancer. The CDR3 region has the DNA TGTGCCAGCAGCCTCCACCATTTGGGATCCACTGAAGCTTTCTTT. This encodes CASSLHHLGSTEAFF.